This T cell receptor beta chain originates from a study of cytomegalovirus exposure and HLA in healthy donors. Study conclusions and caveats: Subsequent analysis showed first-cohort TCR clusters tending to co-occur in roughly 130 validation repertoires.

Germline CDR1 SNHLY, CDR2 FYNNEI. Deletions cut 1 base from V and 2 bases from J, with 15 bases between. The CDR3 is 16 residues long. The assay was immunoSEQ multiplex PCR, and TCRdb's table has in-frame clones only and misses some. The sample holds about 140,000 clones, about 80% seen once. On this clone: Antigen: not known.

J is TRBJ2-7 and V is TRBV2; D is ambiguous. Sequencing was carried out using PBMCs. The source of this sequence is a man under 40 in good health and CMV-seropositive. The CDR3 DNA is TGTGCCAGCAGTGAAGATTGGTCAGGCCGACCCTACGAGCAGTACTTC. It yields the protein CASSEDWSGRPYEQYF.